These 26 T cell receptor beta chains came from one sample sequenced in a study of blood T cell repertoires in COVID-19. Only in-frame clones appear in the TCRdb table, and some are missing; sequencing was by immunoSEQ multiplex PCR. The sample records around 200,000 clones, roughly 86% being singletons. Sequenced input: PBMCs or T cells enriched from blood (not recorded which). The receptors shown here come from a man aged 40-50 years with acute COVID-19.

This chain connects TRBV2 to TRBJ2-7; 8 bases agree with TRBD2. Per the germline V gene, CDR1 is SNHLY and CDR2 is FYNNEI. Losses at the gene ends were 7 bases for V and 4 bases for J; bases not matched to a gene: 12. This CDR3 comprises 15 residues. CDR3 loop: CASTEGISGNYEQYF. The CDR3 nucleotides read TGTGCCAGCACCGAGGGGATTAGCGGGAATTACGAGCAGTACTTC.

The V call is TRBV24-1, the J call TRBJ2-3; 8 positions agree with TRBD2. Germline lookup yields CDR1 KGHDR and CDR2 SFDVKD. CDR3 length: 14 residues. The trim removed 7 bases at V and 2 bases at J, leaving 4 bases unmatched. CDR3 coding DNA: TGTGCCACCAGGAAGACTAGCGCCACAGATACGCAGTATTTT. Translating it yields CATRKTSATDTQYF.

J is TRBJ2-7 and V is TRBV28, with 7 bases lining up with TRBD1. Trimming at V came to 3 bases and at J to 3 bases, leaving 5 bases not matched to a gene. Germline V gene lookup returns CDR1 MDHEN and CDR2 SYDVKM. The CDR3 is 14 residues long. The CDR3 DNA is TGTGCCAGCAGTTTTGCCGGGACAGACTACGAGCAGTACTTC. It encodes CASSFAGTDYEQYF.

V usage is TRBV25-1 and J usage is TRBJ2-2; tentative D call: TRBD2 (8 bases). The CDR3 is made up of 17 amino acids. V was trimmed by 5 bases and J by 7 bases, leaving 23 bases between them. Germline V gene data show CDR1 as MGHDK and CDR2 as SYGVNS. The chain's CDR3 is CASSPTGAGGSFGELFF. Here the CDR3 DNA reads TGTGCCAGCAGTCCAACAGGGGCGGGAGGCTCTTTCGGGGAGCTGTTTTTT.

V and J are TRBV7-8 and TRBJ1-1, with a tentative D call TRBD1 (5 bases). Trimming stripped 3 bases from V and 4 bases from J, with 18 bases between. This CDR3 is built from 16 residues. Per germline, CDR1 SGHVS and CDR2 FQNEAQ. CDR3 protein: CASSFSVAERGTEAFF. The CDR3 DNA sequence: TGTGCCAGCAGCTTTTCCGTAGCGGAGAGGGGCACTGAAGCTTTCTTT.

This chain joins TRBV27 and TRBJ2-2, with 8 positions matching TRBD2. V was clipped by 6 bases and J by 4 bases; unmatched bases: 13. Germline loops: CDR1 MNHEY, CDR2 SMNVEV (reference sequence). The CDR3 consists of 17 residues. The CDR3 DNA sequence: TGTGCCAGCAGAACTAGGGAGAAGGGACTAGTCACCGGGGAGCTGTTTTTT. Residues: CASRTREKGLVTGELFF.

This chain links TRBV6-5 with TRBJ2-7, with D perhaps matching TRBD2 (5 bases). CDR3 length: 13 amino acids. CDR1 is MNHEY and CDR2 is SVGAGI in the germline V gene. Trimming pared 2 bases from V and 2 bases from J, leaving 7 bases between. The DNA of the CDR3 is TGTGCCAGCAGTTACGTAGCGACCTACGAGCAGTACTTC. Translation: CASSYVATYEQYF.

The chain is built from TRBV5-6 and TRBJ1-2, with no clear D. CDR1 and CDR2 from the germline V gene are SGHDT and YYEEEE. The CDR3 totals 12 residues. Deletions cut 0 bases from V and 7 bases from J, with 7 bases between. For the CDR3, the DNA is TGTGCCAGCAGCTTGGCCCTCGGTGGCTACACCTTC. Residues: CASSLALGGYTF.

This chain links TRBV7-6 with TRBJ2-7; 7 nucleotides line up with TRBD1. This CDR3 region has 16 residues. Germline lookup yields CDR1 SGHVS and CDR2 FNYEAQ. Trimming removed 5 bases from V and 3 bases from J; junction bases left unmatched: 13. CDR3 protein: CASSIETGQSIYEQYF. The CDR3 DNA is TGTGCCAGCAGCATCGAGACGGGACAGTCCATCTACGAGCAGTACTTC.

V usage is TRBV18 and J usage is TRBJ2-7; 7 nucleotides line up with TRBD1. This CDR3 comprises 12 residues. The junction had 2 bases not matched to a gene; V was cut back by 6 bases and J by 3 bases. Germline CDR1 is KGHSH and CDR2 is LQKENI. The CDR3 nucleotides are TGTGCCAGCTCGACAGGGCTCTACGAGCAGTACTTC. Translation gives CASSTGLYEQYF.

CDR3 in DNA: TGTGCCAGCAGCTTAGCGCGGTCACTCCAAGAGACCCAGTACTTC. This gives the protein CASSLARSLQETQYF. J is TRBJ2-5 and V is TRBV7-7, with no clear D. The length of the CDR3 is 15 residues. The germline V and J ends were trimmed by 0 bases and 1 base, with 9 bases remaining between them. Germline assignment: CDR1 SSHAT and CDR2 FNYEAQ (reference sequence).

The chain links TRBV30 to TRBJ2-7; TRBD2 matches at 12 bases. Per germline, CDR1 GTSNPN and CDR2 SVGIG (reference sequence). V was clipped by 1 base and J by 4 bases; unmatched bases: 11. The CDR3 is 17 residues long. CDR3 residues: CAWSGRPASGRVYEQYF. The CDR3 DNA reads TGTGCCTGGAGTGGCCGTCCGGCTAGCGGGAGGGTGTACGAGCAGTACTTC.

This clone was recorded once. The genes are TRBV6-1 and TRBJ1-1; perhaps TRBD1 as D (5 bases). Germline CDR1 reads MNHNS; CDR2 reads SASEGT. This CDR3 is built from 14 residues. V gave up 2 bases and J gave up 10 bases, with 17 bases separating them. The CDR3 loop reads CASSEIGGRGIAFF. The CDR3 DNA reads as TGTGCCAGCAGTGAAATCGGGGGACGGGGGATAGCTTTCTTT.

V usage is TRBV5-8 and J usage is TRBJ2-3, with 8 bases matching TRBD1. This CDR3 spans 14 amino acids. Germline trimming cut 7 bases from V and 7 bases from J; bases unmatched to any gene: 11. Germline V gene sequence: CDR1 SGHTS, CDR2 YDEGEE. CDR3 amino acids: CASVVGQGSNTQYF. The CDR3 DNA reads TGTGCCAGCGTTGTTGGACAGGGCTCAAATACGCAGTATTTT.

In its sample, this clone was seen once. This sequence joins TRBV6-5 and TRBJ1-1; unclear D gene. The V gene's germline CDR1 is MNHEY and CDR2 SVGAGI. V dropped 10 bases and J dropped 0 bases, with 12 bases sitting between them. This CDR3 spans 13 amino acids. For the CDR3, the DNA is TGTGCCACCTCCAGGCAGGTGAACACTGAAGCTTTCTTT. Translating gives CATSRQVNTEAFF.

This chain joins TRBV5-1 and TRBJ2-7; 10 bases map to TRBD2. CDR1 and CDR2 from the germline V gene are SGHRS and YFSETQ. The ends lost 4 bases at V and 3 bases at J; junction bases unmatched: 10. This CDR3 comprises 16 residues. The CDR3 spells CASSLLTSGPGYEQYF. In nucleotides, the CDR3 is TGCGCCAGCAGCCTCCTGACTAGCGGGCCCGGCTACGAGCAGTACTTC.

V gene TRBV28 combines with J gene TRBJ2-1; D not certain. This CDR3 region has 15 residues. Per germline, CDR1 MDHEN and CDR2 SYDVKM. V was clipped by 5 bases and J by 6 bases, with 17 bases between them. Here the CDR3 DNA reads TGTGCCAGCAGTCCCCCCCGCGCGAGCGTCAATGAGCAGTTCTTC. This sequence encodes CASSPPRASVNEQFF.

The J gene is TRBJ1-2, the V gene TRBV6-5, with 7 bases lining up with TRBD1. V was clipped by 8 bases and J by 7 bases; unmatched bases: 13. This CDR3 is built from 14 residues. The germline V gene encodes CDR1 MNHEY and CDR2 SVGAGI. The CDR3 nucleotides are TGTGCCAGCGGGGATACAGGGGCTCGTCGTGGCTACACCTTC. This sequence encodes CASGDTGARRGYTF.

The CDR3 reads CASSQEASGGADTQYF. CDR3 sequence (DNA): TGCGCCAGCAGCCAAGAAGCTAGCGGGGGAGCCGATACGCAGTATTTT. The chain combines TRBV4-1 with TRBJ2-3, with 10 bases that match TRBD2. This CDR3 is built from 16 residues. The J segment lost 6 bases and the V segment lost 0 bases, leaving 6 bases of the junction unmatched. Per germline, CDR1 MGHRA and CDR2 YSYEKL.

The chain carries TRBV28 and TRBJ1-6, with D maybe TRBD1 (6 bases). V shed 1 base and J shed 9 bases, with 10 bases lying between them. The germline CDR1 and CDR2 sequences are MDHEN and SYDVKM. The CDR3 length is 14 residues. CDR3 loop: CASSLFAGVSPLHF. CDR3 DNA sequence: TGTGCCAGCAGTTTATTCGCAGGGGTTTCACCCCTCCACTTT.

This chain links TRBV16 with TRBJ1-5, with 7 bases aligning to TRBD1. The CDR3 is 14 amino acids. Looked up from germline, CDR1 is KGHSY and CDR2 is FQNENV. Trimming at V came to 6 bases and at J to 6 bases, leaving 8 bases not matched to a gene. CDR3 DNA sequence: TGTGCCAGCAGTCCTTACAGGGGAGGTCAGCCCCAGCATTTT. Translating it yields CASSPYRGGQPQHF. Filled out from reference TRBV16 and TRBJ1-5, the complete variable domain reads GEEVAQTPKHLVRGEGQKAKLYCAPIKGHSYVFWYQQVLKNEFKFLISFQNENVFDETGMPKERFSAKCLPNSPCSLEIQATKLEDSAVYFCASSPYRGGQPQHFGDGTRLSIL.

The V and J genes are TRBV5-1 and TRBJ1-4; D may be TRBD1 (6 bases). The V gene lost 4 bases and the J gene lost 12 bases, with 13 bases spanning the gap. Germline V gene sequence: CDR1 SGHRS, CDR2 YFSETQ. The CDR3 contains 12 residues. The CDR3 loop is CASSEQGRELFF. As DNA, the CDR3 is TGCGCCAGCAGCGAACAGGGTAGGGAACTGTTTTTT.

The gene calls are TRBV7-2 and TRBJ2-7; 9 bases align to TRBD1. J gave up 6 bases and V 5 bases, and 8 bases lay outside the gene matches. This CDR3 is built from 14 residues. CDR1 and CDR2 from the germline V gene are SGHTA and FQGNSA. The CDR3 protein is CASSRGQGGFEQYF. Written as DNA, the CDR3 is TGTGCCAGCAGCCGGGGACAGGGAGGTTTCGAGCAGTACTTC. The variable domain in full, with the rest retrieved from reference TRBV7-2 and TRBJ2-7, is GAGVSQSPSNKVTEKGKDVELRCDPISGHTALYWYRQSLGQGLEFLIYFQGNSAPDKSGLPSDRFSAERTGGSVSTLTIQRTQQEDSAVYLCASSRGQGGFEQYFGPGTRLTVT.

The rearrangement links TRBV6-5 to TRBJ1-1, with TRBD1 matching 7 bases. Germline lookup yields CDR1 MNHEY and CDR2 SVGAGI. V lost 5 bases to trimming and J lost 7 bases; unmatched junction nucleotides: 7. The CDR3 is 13 residues long. The CDR3 nucleotides read TGTGCCAGCAGTAGACAGGGCTCTAGTGAAGCTTTCTTT. It specifies CASSRQGSSEAFF.

V is TRBV7-3 and J is TRBJ1-2; 9 nucleotides agree with TRBD1. Trimming at V came to 3 bases and at J to 4 bases, leaving 6 bases not matched to a gene. From germline, CDR1 is SGHTA and CDR2 FQGTGA. The CDR3 loop spans 15 amino acids. CDR3 bases: TGTGCCAGCAGCTTTCACAGGGGGCAGGGCTATGGCTACACCTTC. It encodes CASSFHRGQGYGYTF.

This chain connects TRBV27 to TRBJ2-5; the match to TRBD1 covers 10 bases. The germline V gene encodes CDR1 MNHEY and CDR2 SMNVEV (reference sequence). The V segment lost 0 bases and the J segment 5 bases; nucleotides outside the gene matches: 3. The CDR3 is made up of 15 amino acids. Here the CDR3 reads CASSLSGTGVETQYF. Here the CDR3 DNA reads TGTGCCAGCAGTTTATCCGGGACAGGGGTCGAGACCCAGTACTTC.